The sequence of this TCR beta chain was determined in a study of vaccination and CD4 T cells after COVID-19. The assay that was used to sequence DNA from cultured CD4+ T cells was the Oncomine TCR Beta short-read assay. TCRdb recomputed calls from the PCR reads with MiXCR, one row per CDR3 protein. Of about 17,000 distinct CDR3 sequences in the sample, roughly three fifths are singletons; the top ten hold approximately 10%. Treatment given: approximately 9-day PBMC culture with coronavirus spike peptide pools or control peptides (ViraFEST assay). Germline V lookup: CDR1 SGHTA, CDR2 FQGNSA. Losses at the gene ends were 0 bases for V and 7 bases for J; bases not matched to a gene: 11. This CDR3 comprises 17 residues. A note on this clonotype: Its antigen remains unidentified.

The V call is TRBV7-2, the J call TRBJ2-7; 11 positions match TRBD1. Sequences were obtained from CD4+ T cells from blood, cultured in vitro. This sequence was found in a human donor who had recovered from COVID-19. The CDR3 nucleotides read TGTGCCAGCAGCTTAGCACTTTCAGGACAGGGGGCGGGGGAGCAGTACTTC. Protein product: CASSLALSGQGAGEQYF. Looking up the rest from reference TRBV7-2 and TRBJ2-7 gives the full variable domain: GAGVSQSPSNKVTEKGKDVELRCDPISGHTALYWYRQSLGQGLEFLIYFQGNSAPDKSGLPSDRFSAERTGGSVSTLTIQRTQQEDSAVYLCASSLALSGQGAGEQYFGPGTRLTVT.